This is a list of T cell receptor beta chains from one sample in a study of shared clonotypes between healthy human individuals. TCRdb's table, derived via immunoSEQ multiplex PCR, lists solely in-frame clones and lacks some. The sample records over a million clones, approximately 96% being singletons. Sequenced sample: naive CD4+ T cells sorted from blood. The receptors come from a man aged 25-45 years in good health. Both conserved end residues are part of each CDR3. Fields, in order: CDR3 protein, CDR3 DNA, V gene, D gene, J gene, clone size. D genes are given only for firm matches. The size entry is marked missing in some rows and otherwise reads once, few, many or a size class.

CASSRRQANYGYTF	TGCGCCAGCAGCCGCCGACAAGCTAACTATGGCTACACCTTC	TRBV5-1	NA	TRBJ1-2	NA
CASRFSGPTYNEQFF	TGTGCCAGCAGATTCTCCGGGCCTACCTACAATGAGCAGTTCTTC	TRBV6-5	NA	TRBJ2-1	NA
CASSDKGRNQPQHF	TGTGCCAGCAGTGACAAAGGACGAAATCAGCCCCAGCATTTT	TRBV2	NA	TRBJ1-5	NA
CASSLGGLAANEQFF	TGTGCCAGCAGCTTAGGGGGACTAGCTGCCAATGAGCAGTTCTTC	TRBV7-2	TRBD2	TRBJ2-1	NA
CASSQDGGQRQQYF	TGTGCCAGCAGCCAAGATGGGGGACAGCGGCAGCAGTACTTC	TRBV14	TRBD1	TRBJ2-7	NA
CASRREGRRNTEAFF	TGTGCCAGCCGACGGGAGGGGCGTCGGAACACTGAAGCTTTCTTT	TRBV19	NA	TRBJ1-1	NA
CSVAREGLDEQFF	TGCAGCGTTGCGCGGGAGGGTTTGGATGAGCAGTTCTTC	TRBV29-1	TRBD2	TRBJ2-1	once
CASSRTSGLGTDTQYF	TGTGCCAGCTCACGTACTAGCGGGTTGGGCACAGATACGCAGTATTTT	TRBV18	TRBD2	TRBJ2-3	NA
CASRPLAGETDTQYF	TGTGCCAGCAGACCACTAGCGGGAGAAACAGATACGCAGTATTTT	TRBV5-5	TRBD2	TRBJ2-3	NA
CASSKTGGIQYF	TGTGCCAGCAGCAAGACCGGAGGCATTCAGTACTTC	TRBV7-8	NA	TRBJ2-4	NA
CASSPRGVAARGEQYF	TGTGCCAGCTCACCACGGGGGGTTGCCGCCAGAGGCGAGCAGTACTTC	TRBV18	NA	TRBJ2-7	NA